This T cell receptor beta chain is from a study of regulatory T cells in long-lasting Graves disease. V lost 3 bases to trimming and J lost 2 bases; unmatched junction nucleotides: 6. This CDR3 is 16 amino acids long. Germline CDR1 is PRHDT and CDR2 is FYEKMQ (reference sequence). Arm-PCR of CDR3 regions with iRepertoire HTBI primers generated TCR beta libraries. TCRdb analysed the multiplex PCR reads with MiXCR anew, one entry per CDR3 protein. The table records hundreds of thousands of distinct CDR3 sequences, around 17% of them present only once. In its sample, this clonotype was seen many times. The time point here: newly diagnosed GD, antithyroid drugs for less than 3 months. PBMCs were the source of the RNA used for TCR sequencing. These data were also reused for a study on T cells in Graves' hyperthyroidism and ophthalmopathy. That source adds: Researchers ran a first-round RT-PCR on the TCR CDR3 using the HTBI primer set.

Source: peripheral blood mononuclear cells (PBMCs), taken at new diagnosis, from a patient treated with antithyroid drugs. This TCR was recovered from a middle-aged man with Graves disease. The chain employs TRBV13 and TRBJ2-1; 8 bases fit TRBD2. CDR3 DNA: TGTGCCAGCAGCTTCGGGGGGGCCGGGACCTACAATGAGCAGTTCTTC. As protein: CASSFGGAGTYNEQFF.